The entry below describes one T cell receptor (beta chain). Its antigen is not yet known. No base qualities exist here, and no much larger clone lies one base off it. In the prospective study, participants were about 18 to 90 years old, resided in fewer than 25 geographic areas of the United States, and were enrolled through a virtual design. In the prospective study, participants were assigned to cohorts based on the clinical history participants reported in a screening survey and a study questionnaire. ImmuneRACE Cohort 3 recovered participants were defined by two consecutive negative NP/OP PCR tests, healthcare professional clearance, or symptom resolution. Mobile phlebotomists in the prospective study collected whole blood, serum and a nasopharyngeal or oropharyngeal swab from every participant. Prospective study participants could optionally give additional blood draws and questionnaires over an approximately two-month period. Blood samples from the prospective study were shipped frozen or at room temperature prior to DNA extraction.

This entry comes from a study of blood T cell repertoires in COVID-19 (dated by TCRdb to the early 2020s). For the wider study: Collaborator samples came from the United States, Italy and Spain and covered acute and convalescent phases of COVID-19. The prospective study material was composed of cDNA or gDNA derived from T cells, B-cell-depleted T cells, or PBMCs. Samples were obtained from the ongoing ImmuneRACE study (first 160 participants) and from about 1,300 subjects provided by 6 global collaborators. A freely available public database, intended as a resource for researchers studying the immune response to SARS-CoV-2, is where the repertoires were released. Subjects who had been exposed to COVID-19, were actively infected with it, or had recovered from it provided the deeply sampled blood TCRbeta repertoires that made up the dataset. Where available, HLA class I and class II types were obtained from metadata supplied by the sample provider rather than from assay-based typing. Sample metadata almost always included a de-identified subject ID, COVID-19 status, age in years and sex.

The immunoSEQ Assay, a bias-controlled multiplex PCR, was used to amplify TCRbeta CDR3 regions from genomic DNA. Turning to the authors' computational methods: Within the assay, amplification of reference gene primers was used to estimate how many nucleated cells each sample contained. Sequence reads were collapsed and filtered to measure the absolute abundance of every unique TCRbeta CDR3 rearrangement. For each sample, productive Simpson clonality was calculated by taking the square root of Simpson's diversity index across productive rearrangements. Imported from immuneACCESS, the table was reduced by TCRdb to in-frame sequences with V and J called. These copies leave out some clones; in studies compared against another copy, an unresolved V gene accounts for under half, and the cause of the remainder is not known. That table supplies the V and J calls and clone size; D and trimming were determined from the DNA. The sample data list a few hundred thousand clones, and about 90% of these were observed just once. Clones ranked in the top ten supply about 1.7% of the sample.

The research as a whole found: How much clinical and demographic metadata was included differed by source and by participant, and the metadata was provided uncurated.

Via the germline V gene (reference sequence), CDR1 is MNHNY and CDR2 SVGAGI. V gives up 5 bases and J gives up 0 bases, and the segment between their germline ends measures 7 bases. Counted from cysteine to phenylalanine, this CDR3 has 13 amino acids. Only CDR3 DNA is held: 39 bases, read in frame from base 1. Sequencing was performed on PBMCs or T cells enriched from blood (not recorded which). This sequence was found in a woman in her twenties or thirties who had recovered from COVID-19. The chain was built from TRBV6-6 and TRBJ1-2; the D gene lacks a confident call. The bases are TGTGCCAGCAGTCGACACTCTAACTATGGCTACACCTTC. Translated, it reads CASSRHSNYGYTF.